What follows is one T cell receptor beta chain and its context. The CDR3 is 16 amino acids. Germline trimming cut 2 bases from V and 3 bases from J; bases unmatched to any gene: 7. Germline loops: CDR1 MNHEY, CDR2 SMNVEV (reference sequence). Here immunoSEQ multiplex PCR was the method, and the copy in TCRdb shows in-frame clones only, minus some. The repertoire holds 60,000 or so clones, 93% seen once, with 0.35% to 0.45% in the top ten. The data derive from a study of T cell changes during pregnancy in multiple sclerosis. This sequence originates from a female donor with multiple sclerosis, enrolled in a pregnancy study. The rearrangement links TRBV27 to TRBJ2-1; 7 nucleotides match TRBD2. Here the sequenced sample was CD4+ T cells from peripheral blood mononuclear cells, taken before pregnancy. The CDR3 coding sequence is TGTGCCAGCAGTTTACAACGCGGGAGTCTCTACAATGAGCAGTTCTTC. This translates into CASSLQRGSLYNEQFF.